The 17 T cell receptor beta chains reported below all come from one sample, sequenced in a study of Graves' ophthalmopathy and Graves' hyperthyroidism (dated by TCRdb to the late 2010s). The instrument was an Illumina HiSeq 2000. TCR beta CDR3 regions were amplified from RNA transcripts for repertoire sequencing. The first round of RT-PCR was done with HTBI primers and the Qiagen OneStep RT-PCR kit, and was followed by a second round of multiplex PCR, then size selection and purification. Using fastp trimming at Q25 and MiXCR clonotype assembly, TCRdb reanalyzed the public sequencing data and kept in-frame beta chains. CDR3 protein sequences are deduplicated, and each keeps its most common genes and DNA. In this sample the table shows tens of thousands of distinct CDR3 sequences, around 50% of which occur a single time. The ten largest clones add up to approximately 6.7% of the sample. The source material was peripheral blood. The source is an adult woman with stable Graves' hyperthyroidism.

Many counts were recorded for this clonotype. V and J are TRBV20-1 and TRBJ1-5, with D perhaps matching TRBD1 (6 bases). V was shortened by 0 bases and J by 1 base, with 22 bases between the two germline ends. CDR3 size: 19 residues. The germline V gene has CDR1 DFQATT and CDR2 SNEGSKA (reference sequence). In DNA form, the CDR3 reads TGCAGTGCTAGAGATCCATCTTCGGCCCCCAGGGGCAGCAATCAGCCCCAGCATTTT. Protein product: CSARDPSSAPRGSNQPQHF.

This clonotype came up many times. The CDR3 reads CASSIGEGASYEQYF. DNA of the CDR3: TGTGCCAGTAGTATCGGGGAGGGAGCGTCCTACGAGCAGTACTTC. The V gene is TRBV19, the J gene TRBJ2-7; TRBD2 agrees at 7 bases. With 3 bases clipped from V and 1 base from J, the junction kept 6 bases outside the gene matches. CDR1 is LNHDA, CDR2 SQIVND, per germline (reference sequence). CDR3 length: 15 residues.

In its sample, this clonotype is medium-sized (0.01 to 0.1%). The chain carries TRBV20-1 and TRBJ2-7; D is undetermined. Germline V gives CDR1 DFQATT, CDR2 SNEGSKA (reference sequence). The CDR3 extends over 12 amino acids. V lost 0 bases and J 6 bases, leaving 9 bases between the germline ends. CDR3 in amino acids: CSARDMALEQYF. The CDR3, as DNA: TGCAGTGCTAGAGATATGGCGCTCGAGCAGTACTTC.

This clonotype was seen a handful of times. V is TRBV7-9 and J is TRBJ1-5; no definite D call. The V gene's germline CDR1 is SEHNR and CDR2 FQNEAQ (reference sequence). Trimming removed 3 bases from V and 2 bases from J, with 2 bases in between. The CDR3 has 12 residues. The CDR3 loop is CASSFGNQPQHF. The DNA for the CDR3 is TGTGCCAGCAGCTTTGGCAATCAGCCCCAGCATTTT. Supplemented by reference TRBV7-9 and TRBJ1-5, the full variable domain reads DTGVSQNPRHKITKRGQNVTFRCDPISEHNRLYWYRQTLGQGPEFLTYFQNEAQLEKSRLLSDRFSAERPKGSFSTLEIQRTEQGDSAMYLCASSFGNQPQHFGDGTRLSIL.

This clonotype was recorded at least ten times. The chain joins TRBV3-1 to TRBJ1-1, with D perhaps matching TRBD1 (5 bases). CDR1 is LGHDT, CDR2 YNNKEL, per germline (reference sequence). CDR3 size: 14 residues. Deletions cut 7 bases from V and 0 bases from J, with 12 bases between. Here the CDR3 DNA reads TGTGCCAGCACACGGGGGTCCATGAACACTGAAGCTTTCTTT. This codes for CASTRGSMNTEAFF.

This clonotype appeared many times. The chain recombines TRBV5-6 with TRBJ2-3; 8 nucleotides agree with TRBD2. The length of the CDR3 is 15 residues. The germline gives CDR1 SGHDT, CDR2 YYEEEE. J gave up 6 bases and V 4 bases, and 10 bases lay outside the gene matches. Here the CDR3 reads CASSPGTSEGDTQYF. CDR3 nucleotides: TGTGCCAGCAGCCCCGGGACTAGTGAAGGGGATACGCAGTATTTT.

This clonotype is classed as medium-sized. The chain has TRBV7-9 and TRBJ2-7; TRBD2 aligns across 13 bases. Germline lookup yields CDR1 SEHNR and CDR2 FQNEAQ (reference sequence). V shed 6 bases, J shed 5 bases, and the junction held 4 bases outside the gene matches. The CDR3 length is 14 residues. The CDR3 is CASRTSGRADEQYF. The CDR3 region has the DNA TGTGCCAGCAGAACTAGCGGGAGGGCCGACGAGCAGTACTTC.

This clonotype was found many times. The rearrangement joins TRBV28 to TRBJ2-7; 10 bases align to TRBD1. V was clipped by 7 bases and J by 2 bases; unmatched bases: 11. The CDR3 contains 16 residues. Germline lookup yields CDR1 MDHEN and CDR2 SYDVKM. CDR3 protein: CASTPPIGQGAYEQYF. CDR3 sequence (DNA): TGTGCCAGCACCCCGCCGATCGGACAGGGGGCCTACGAGCAGTACTTC.

This clonotype was observed many times. One base away lies a much larger clone, so this may be a sequencing read error. V usage is TRBV7-9 and J usage is TRBJ2-7; possible D gene TRBD2, 5 bases. In germline, CDR1 is SEHNR, CDR2 FQNEAQ (reference sequence). The CDR3 is 13 amino acids. CDR3 nucleotides: TGTGCCAGCAGCCACGCGGGTTACTACGAGCAGCACTTC. Its translation: CASSHAGYYEQHF.

This clonotype was detected a few times. This sequence joins TRBV15 and TRBJ2-3, with 7 bases lining up with TRBD1. The CDR3 has 15 amino acids. Germline V lookup: CDR1 LNHNV, CDR2 YYDKDF (reference sequence). V trimming: 5 bases; J trimming: 3 bases; junction bases outside the gene matches: 8. This chain's CDR3 is CATSPRQGSTDTQYF. CDR3 bases: TGTGCCACCAGCCCCAGACAGGGCTCGACAGATACGCAGTATTTT.

A remark on this clonotype: The conserved phenylalanine or tryptophan is not found at the CDR3 terminus, so this likely reflects a read error. The V and J genes are TRBV6-1 and TRBJ2-3; a weak D match, TRBD2 (5 bases). The CDR3 runs 14 residues. The germline V and J ends were trimmed by 2 bases and 2 bases, with 8 bases remaining between them. Germline CDR1 is MNHNS and CDR2 is SASEGT. The CDR3 region has the DNA TGTGCCAGCAGTGAACAGACTACCACAGATACGCAGTATTCC. Translation gives CASSEQTTTDTQYS.

This clonotype is classed as medium-sized. The V and J genes are TRBV9 and TRBJ2-3; D gene unclear. Germline V CDR1 and CDR2: SGDLS, YYNGEE. The CDR3 contains 13 residues. V lost 4 bases and J 6 bases, leaving 12 bases between the germline ends. The CDR3 reads CASSTGPADTQYF. The CDR3 DNA reads as TGTGCCAGCAGCACCGGACCTGCGGATACGCAGTATTTT.

This rearrangement joins TRBV6-9 to TRBJ2-3; D unclear. The germline CDR1 and CDR2 sequences are MNHGY and SVAAGI. Trimming stripped 5 bases from V and 3 bases from J, with 15 bases between. The CDR3 length is 15 residues. In nucleotides, the CDR3 is TGTGCCAGCAGTGAAGCTCGATTAAGGACAGATACGCAGTATTTT. Translating it yields CASSEARLRTDTQYF.

This clonotype was seen at least ten times. The chain has TRBV30 and TRBJ2-3; 7 bases match TRBD2. This CDR3 contains 14 residues. Germline assignment: CDR1 GTSNPN and CDR2 SVGIG (reference sequence). V shed 4 bases and J 0 bases; nucleotides not matched to a gene: 4. The DNA for the CDR3 is TGTGCCTGGACTAGCGGAACTAGCACAGATACGCAGTATTTT. Protein sequence: CAWTSGTSTDTQYF.

This clonotype was counted many times. The CDR3 reads CASNPLGASGNTIYF. CDR3 nucleotide sequence: TGTGCCAGTAACCCGCTGGGGGCCTCTGGAAACACCATATATTTT. The chain uses TRBV7-2 and TRBJ1-3, with D tentatively TRBD1 (6 bases). The CDR3 loop spans 15 amino acids. V shed 9 bases and J shed 0 bases, with 15 bases lying between them. Looked up from germline, CDR1 is SGHTA and CDR2 is FQGNSA.

This clonotype was recorded many times. The V and J genes are TRBV28 and TRBJ1-1, with TRBD1 as a possible D gene (6 bases). CDR1 and CDR2 (germline): MDHEN, SYDVKM. V was clipped by 2 bases and J by 5 bases, with 12 bases between them. The CDR3 runs to 14 residues. The CDR3 bases are TGTGCCAGCAGTTTACGGGCAGGGGAAACTGAAGCTTTCTTT. Residues: CASSLRAGETEAFF.

Worth noting for this clonotype: Germline and junction disagree at one end, which may indicate a read error. The gene calls are TRBV6-5 and TRBJ2-7; D possibly uses TRBD1 or TRBD2 (5 bases each). The germline V gene has CDR1 MNHEY and CDR2 SVGAGI. There are 13 residues in the CDR3. CDR3 amino acids: CASRQRDPYEQYF. The DNA of the CDR3 is TGTGCAAGCAGACAAAGGGACCCCTACGAGCAGTACTTC.